This entry concerns a single T cell receptor beta chain. The entry originates in a study of cytomegalovirus exposure and HLA in healthy donors. This CDR3 is 15 amino acids long. Between the trimmed V and J ends, which lost 2 bases and 2 bases, there was a span of 11 bases. From germline, CDR1 is SGHTA and CDR2 FQGNSA. With 60 Vbeta and 13 Jbeta primers, the PCR was carried out. The repertoire was sequenced with immunoSEQ multiplex PCR; TCRdb's copy has only in-frame clones and lacks some. This table holds 150,000 to 200,000 clones, over 70% found once. The specimen sequenced was PBMCs. This receptor was taken from a woman aged 50 to 60 in good health and CMV-seropositive. The chain links TRBV7-2 to TRBJ2-3; possibly TRBD2 for D (6 bases). The CDR3 region is CASSLRREDTDTQYF. Written as DNA, the CDR3 is TGTGCCAGCAGCTTAAGGCGGGAAGACACAGATACGCAGTATTTT.